The text below deals with one T cell receptor beta chain. Its target is not known. With 5 bases removed from V and 8 bases from J, the gap between germline ends came to 18 bases. Germline V CDR1 and CDR2: MDHEN, SYDVKM. This CDR3 region has 15 residues. Generated by immunoSEQ multiplex PCR, the TCRdb table keeps only in-frame clones and is missing some. This sample has around 15,000 clones, with 82% found just once. The unexposed donors gave CD4+ T cells in about 2011-2019, prior to COVID-19. The cells were cultured for about ten days before CD4+ T cells were isolated. These data come from a study of CD4 T cells in relation to SARS-CoV-2 and coronaviruses. About the study: The negative reference was HIV-1 Nef peptide pool or peptide-free culture.

Study-level findings and limits: This crossreactivity analysis covered spike protein alone, no other viral proteins.

The rearrangement uses TRBV28 and TRBJ1-4; TRBD1 might be the D (6 bases). The specimen sequenced was CD4+ T cells from PBMCs, cultured in vitro. The clonotype originates from a human donor in good health. The CDR3 loop is CASSLGGGHGEKLFF. In DNA, the CDR3 is TGTGCCAGCAGTCTAGGGGGAGGCCACGGGGAAAAACTGTTTTTT. Combining the CDR3 with reference TRBV28 and TRBJ1-4 gives the whole variable domain DVKVTQSSRYLVKRTGEKVFLECVQDMDHENMFWYRQDPGLGLRLIYFSYDVKMKEKGDIPEGYSVSREKKERFSLILESASTNQTSMYLCASSLGGGHGEKLFFGSGTQLSVL.